The 12 T cell receptor beta chains reported below all come from one sample, sequenced in a study of T cells in localized non-small cell lung cancer. The method was immunoSEQ multiplex PCR; TCRdb's version includes in-frame clones alone and lacks a portion of them. The sample lists fewer than 35,000 clones; around 84% were seen once. The sample in question was peripheral blood, obtained before any cancer treatment. The receptors stem from a male donor older than 55 with stage II squamous cell lung carcinoma.

The chain uses TRBV6-1 and TRBJ1-4; TRBD1 matches 11 bases. The CDR3 covers 15 residues. Trimming at V came to 8 bases and at J to 8 bases, leaving 10 bases not matched to a gene. Germline V gene sequence: CDR1 MNHNS, CDR2 SASEGT. CDR3 sequence (DNA): TGTGCCAGCCGGCGGACAGGGGGCATCGCAGAAAAACTGTTTTTT. Translating it yields CASRRTGGIAEKLFF.

The rearrangement joins TRBV19 to TRBJ1-2; maybe TRBD1 (5 bases). CDR3 length equals 13 residues. The V end was cut by 6 bases, the J end by 4 bases, with 12 bases between. Per the germline V gene, CDR1 is LNHDA and CDR2 is SQIVND (reference sequence). CDR3 bases: TGTGCCAGTAGCCCGGGACTCTTCTATGGCTACACCTTC. It translates to CASSPGLFYGYTF.

To note about this clone: Other DNA sequences in the same sample also yield this CDR3. This chain connects TRBV11-2 to TRBJ2-7; tentatively, D is TRBD2 (6 bases). Germline loops: CDR1 SGHAT, CDR2 FQNNGV. CDR3 size: 14 residues. V was clipped by 3 bases and J by 7 bases, with 16 bases between them. In DNA form, the CDR3 reads TGTGCCAGCAGCTTCGGAGAAGCGGGTCGGGAGCAGTACTTC. As protein: CASSFGEAGREQYF. The whole variable domain, remainder taken from reference TRBV11-2 and TRBJ2-7, is EAGVAQSPRYKIIEKRQSVAFWCNPISGHATLYWYQQILGQGPKLLIQFQNNGVVDDSQLPKDRFSAERLKGVDSTLKIQPAKLEDSAVYLCASSFGEAGREQYFGPGTRLTVT.

The count of this clone is one. The chain joins TRBV7-6 to TRBJ1-2, with TRBD1 as a possible D gene (6 bases). Trimming took 5 bases from V and 6 from J, leaving 13 bases between them. The length of the CDR3 is 13 residues. CDR1 is SGHVS and CDR2 is FNYEAQ in the germline V gene. The CDR3 bases are TGTGCCAGCAGCCTAGACAGGAAGAATGGCTACACCTTC. It yields the protein CASSLDRKNGYTF.

CDR3: CASSLDRAQYF. CDR3 nucleotides: TGCGCCAGCAGCTTGGACAGGGCCCAGTACTTC. The chain has TRBV5-1 and TRBJ2-5; D is possibly TRBD1 (6 bases). The CDR3 consists of 11 residues. The V end was cut by 0 bases, the J end by 9 bases, with 6 bases between. Germline V gives CDR1 SGHRS, CDR2 YFSETQ.

In this sample, this clone turned up a few times. The chain combines TRBV12-5 with TRBJ2-4, with TRBD1 identical over 9 bases. This CDR3 has 19 residues. Germline loops: CDR1 LGHNT, CDR2 FRNRAP. The V segment lost 0 bases and the J segment 1 base; nucleotides outside the gene matches: 10. The CDR3 DNA is TGTGCTAGTGGTTTGGTGGGACCACAGGGGGCTCTGGCCAAAAACATTCAGTACTTC. It translates to CASGLVGPQGALAKNIQYF.

This clone occurred once. V gene TRBV7-9 combines with J gene TRBJ1-4, with unresolved D. The CDR3 runs to 15 residues. Germline V gene lookup returns CDR1 SEHNR and CDR2 FQNEAQ (reference sequence). The V end lost 1 base, the J end lost 6 bases, and 12 bases lay between the germline ends. Written as DNA, the CDR3 is TGTGCCAGCAGCTTAGAAGGGTCTCGGGATGAAAAACTGTTTTTT. This translates into CASSLEGSRDEKLFF.

The chain uses TRBV27 and TRBJ2-2; 9 bases are a match to TRBD2. The CDR3 sequence is 18 residues long. V dropped 2 bases and J dropped 0; count of bases not matched to a gene: 7. Germline CDR1 is MNHEY and CDR2 is SMNVEV (reference sequence). The CDR3 is CASSLVGLAGTNTGELFF. CDR3 coding DNA: TGTGCCAGCAGTTTAGTGGGGCTAGCGGGGACGAACACCGGGGAGCTGTTTTTT.

This clone was detected only a few times. V and J are TRBV7-9 and TRBJ1-5; D ambiguous. The CDR3 loop spans 12 amino acids. Trimming removed 2 bases at V and 4 bases at J, with 3 bases between. In germline, CDR1 is SEHNR, CDR2 FQNEAQ (reference sequence). CDR3 loop: CASSLPNQPQHF. The CDR3 region has the DNA TGTGCCAGCAGCTTACCGAATCAGCCCCAGCATTTT.

The rearrangement links TRBV11-1 to TRBJ1-6; D not resolved. Per the germline V gene, CDR1 is SGHAT and CDR2 is FQDESV (reference sequence). The length of the CDR3 is 9 residues. Trimming left V 9 bases short and J 13 bases short, with 7 bases between. In nucleotides, the CDR3 is TGTGCCAGTTCCCCCCCCCTCCACTTT. As protein: CASSPPLHF. Combining the CDR3 with reference TRBV11-1 and TRBJ1-6 gives the whole variable domain EAEVAQSPRYKITEKSQAVAFWCDPISGHATLYWYRQILGQGPELLVQFQDESVVDDSQLPKDRFSAERLKGVDSTLKIQPAELGDSAMYLCASSPPLHFGNGTRLTVT.

This clone was observed a few times. This chain connects TRBV14 to TRBJ2-1, with D unclear. V was pared by 2 bases and J by 8 bases, with 16 bases between. Germline V lookup: CDR1 SGHDN, CDR2 FVKESK. This CDR3 region has 15 residues. The CDR3: CASSQLPVGAHEQFF. The CDR3 nucleotides read TGTGCCAGCAGCCAATTGCCAGTAGGCGCGCATGAGCAGTTCTTC.

This sequence joins TRBV7-6 and TRBJ1-1, with D perhaps matching TRBD1 (6 bases). This CDR3 is 16 amino acids long. V lost 6 bases, J lost 0 bases, and 17 bases lay in between. Germline CDR1 reads SGHVS; CDR2 reads FNYEAQ. The DNA of the CDR3 is TGTGCCAGCAGTAAAGGGGGAGGCCGCCTGAACACTGAAGCTTTCTTT. Translation gives CASSKGGGRLNTEAFF.